This T cell receptor beta chain derives from a study of T-cell reconstitution after alpha-beta-depleted transplantation in children. Construction of the TCRbeta library involved unique molecular identifiers. TCRdb called the PCR reads again in MiXCR, with one record for every CDR3 protein. The sample carries 250,000 to 400,000 distinct CDR3 sequences, approximately 23% recorded once. The V gene lost 2 bases and the J gene lost 5 bases, with 10 bases spanning the gap. CDR3 length equals 14 residues. Germline CDR1 is MNHEY and CDR2 is SVGAGI. For this clonotype: Its specificity is not known.

General observations from the study: Some patients owed their high day-60 TCRbeta diversity to surviving recipient T cells and thymic progenitors.

The clonotype was recovered from a male patient younger than 18 who had a stem cell transplant for acute lymphoblastic leukemia, so the T cells may come from the graft donor. The material sequenced was PBMCs, mostly from graft donor cells, taken 180 days after TCRalphabeta/CD19-depleted stem cell transplant. The chain couples TRBV6-5 to TRBJ1-5; TRBD1 might be the D (5 bases). The CDR3 reads CASSYRQGYQPQHF. The CDR3 coding sequence is TGTGCCAGCAGTTACCGCCAGGGATATCAGCCCCAGCATTTT.